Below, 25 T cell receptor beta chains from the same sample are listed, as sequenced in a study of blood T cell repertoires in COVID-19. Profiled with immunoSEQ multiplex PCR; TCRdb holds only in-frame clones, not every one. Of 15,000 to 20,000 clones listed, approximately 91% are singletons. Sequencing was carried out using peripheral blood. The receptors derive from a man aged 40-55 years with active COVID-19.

CDR3: CASSPGGADQPQHF. The CDR3 bases are TGTGCCAGCTCACCTGGGGGGGCTGATCAGCCCCAGCATTTT. The chain joins TRBV18 to TRBJ1-5; perhaps TRBD1 as D (6 bases). V gave up 3 bases and J gave up 5 bases, with 11 bases separating them. Germline V gene lookup returns CDR1 KGHSH and CDR2 LQKENI. The CDR3 totals 14 residues.

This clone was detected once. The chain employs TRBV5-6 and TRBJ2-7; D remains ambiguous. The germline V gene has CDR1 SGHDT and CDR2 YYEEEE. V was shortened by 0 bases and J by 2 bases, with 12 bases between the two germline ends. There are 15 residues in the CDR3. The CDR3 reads CASSLGSGYTYEQYF. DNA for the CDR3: TGTGCCAGCAGCTTGGGGTCAGGTTATACCTACGAGCAGTACTTC. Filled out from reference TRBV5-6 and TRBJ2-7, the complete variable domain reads DAGVTQSPTHLIKTRGQQVTLRCSPKSGHDTVSWYQQALGQGPQFIFQYYEEEERQRGNFPDRFSGHQFPNYSSELNVNALLLGDSALYLCASSLGSGYTYEQYFGPGTRLTVT.

The CDR3 DNA follows: TGTGCCAGCAGCCAGGGGGATGAGCAGTTCTTC. Its protein is CASSQGDEQFF. V gene TRBV11-2 combines with J gene TRBJ2-1; TRBD1 matches at 7 bases. Germline CDR1 reads SGHAT; CDR2 reads FQNNGV. The junction had 0 bases not matched to a gene; V was cut back by 5 bases and J by 8 bases. The CDR3 consists of 11 residues.

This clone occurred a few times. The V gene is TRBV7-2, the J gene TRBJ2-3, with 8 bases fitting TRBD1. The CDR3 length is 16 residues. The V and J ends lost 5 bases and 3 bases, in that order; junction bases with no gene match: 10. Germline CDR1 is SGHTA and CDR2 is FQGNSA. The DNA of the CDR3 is TGTGCCAGCAGCCCGAGGACAGGGAGTAATACAGATACGCAGTATTTT. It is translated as CASSPRTGSNTDTQYF.

The CDR3 DNA reads TGCAGCTCCCTGACTAGCGGGTACAATGAGCAGTTCTTC. Its protein is CSSLTSGYNEQFF. The rearrangement links TRBV29-1 to TRBJ2-1; TRBD2 agrees at 10 bases. V dropped 8 bases and J dropped 4; count of bases not matched to a gene: 5. CDR1 is SQVTM, CDR2 ANQGSEA, per germline. CDR3 length: 13 amino acids.

The CDR3 DNA sequence: TGCAGTGCAACTGGACAGGGCGAGCAGTACTTC. Its translation: CSATGQGEQYF. The rearrangement joins TRBV20-1 to TRBJ2-7, with 8 nucleotides matching TRBD1. CDR1 and CDR2 (germline): DFQATT, SNEGSKA (reference sequence). V lost 6 bases to trimming and J lost 6 bases; unmatched junction nucleotides: 4. The CDR3 has 11 residues.

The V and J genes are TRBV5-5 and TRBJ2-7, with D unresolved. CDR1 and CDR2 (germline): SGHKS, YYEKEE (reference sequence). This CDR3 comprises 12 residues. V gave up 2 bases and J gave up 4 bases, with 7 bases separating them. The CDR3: CASSFNGYEQYF. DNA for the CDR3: TGTGCCAGCAGCTTCAACGGGTACGAGCAGTACTTC.

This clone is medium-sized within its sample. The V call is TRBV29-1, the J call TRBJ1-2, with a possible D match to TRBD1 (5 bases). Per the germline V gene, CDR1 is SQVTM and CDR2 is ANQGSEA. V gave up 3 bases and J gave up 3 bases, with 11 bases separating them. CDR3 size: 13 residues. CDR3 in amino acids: CSVEGREDYGYTF. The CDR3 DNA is TGCAGCGTTGAGGGCAGGGAGGACTATGGCTACACCTTC.

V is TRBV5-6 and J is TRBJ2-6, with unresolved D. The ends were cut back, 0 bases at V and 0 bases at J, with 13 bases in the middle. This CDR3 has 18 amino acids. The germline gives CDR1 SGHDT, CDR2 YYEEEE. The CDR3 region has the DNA TGTGCCAGCAGCTTGGGGCTGAGAACAGCCTCTGGGGCCAACGTCCTGACTTTC. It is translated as CASSLGLRTASGANVLTF. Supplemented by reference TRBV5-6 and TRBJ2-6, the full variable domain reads DAGVTQSPTHLIKTRGQQVTLRCSPKSGHDTVSWYQQALGQGPQFIFQYYEEEERQRGNFPDRFSGHQFPNYSSELNVNALLLGDSALYLCASSLGLRTASGANVLTFGAGSRLTVL.

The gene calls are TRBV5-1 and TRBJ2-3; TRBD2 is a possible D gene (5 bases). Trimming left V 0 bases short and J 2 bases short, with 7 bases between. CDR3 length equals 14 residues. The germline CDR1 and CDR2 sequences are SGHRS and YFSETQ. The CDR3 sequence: CASSLVDYTDTQYF. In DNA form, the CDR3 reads TGCGCCAGCAGCTTGGTAGACTACACAGATACGCAGTATTTT.

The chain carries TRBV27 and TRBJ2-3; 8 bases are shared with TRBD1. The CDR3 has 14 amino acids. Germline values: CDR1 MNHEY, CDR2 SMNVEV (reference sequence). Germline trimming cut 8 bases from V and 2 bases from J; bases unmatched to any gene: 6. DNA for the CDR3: TGTGCCAGCGCGGACAGGGACCACACAGATACGCAGTATTTT. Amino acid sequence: CASADRDHTDTQYF.

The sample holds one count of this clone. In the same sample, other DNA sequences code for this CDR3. CDR3 loop: CASSRANTEAFF. In DNA form, the CDR3 reads TGTGCCAGTAGTAGGGCGAACACTGAAGCTTTCTTT. This chain connects TRBV19 to TRBJ1-1; D remains ambiguous. V gave up 4 bases and J gave up 1 base, with 4 bases separating them. Germline lookup yields CDR1 LNHDA and CDR2 SQIVND (reference sequence). The CDR3 spans 12 residues.

The CDR3 region has the DNA TGCGCCAGCAGCCAGGCAACAGGGGCCTACGAGCAGTACTTC. This gives the protein CASSQATGAYEQYF. The J gene is TRBJ2-7, the V gene TRBV4-1; the match to TRBD1 covers 7 bases. The V gene's germline CDR1 is MGHRA and CDR2 YSYEKL. CDR3 length: 14 amino acids. With V trimmed by 3 bases and J by 2 bases, 4 bases remained unmatched.

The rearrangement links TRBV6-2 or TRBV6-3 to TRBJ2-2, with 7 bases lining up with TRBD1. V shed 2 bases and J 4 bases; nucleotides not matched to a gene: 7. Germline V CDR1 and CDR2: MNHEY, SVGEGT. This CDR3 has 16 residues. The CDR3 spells CASSYLTGVGTGELFF. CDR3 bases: TGTGCCAGCAGTTACCTAACAGGGGTAGGCACCGGGGAGCTGTTTTTT.

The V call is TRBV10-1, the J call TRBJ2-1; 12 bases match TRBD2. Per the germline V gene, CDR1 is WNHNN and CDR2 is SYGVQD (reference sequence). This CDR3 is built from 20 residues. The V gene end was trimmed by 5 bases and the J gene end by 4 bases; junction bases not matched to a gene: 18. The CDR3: CASSSRPGLAGPQPYNEQFF. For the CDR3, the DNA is TGCGCCAGCAGTTCGCGACCGGGACTAGCGGGCCCACAGCCTTACAATGAGCAGTTCTTC.

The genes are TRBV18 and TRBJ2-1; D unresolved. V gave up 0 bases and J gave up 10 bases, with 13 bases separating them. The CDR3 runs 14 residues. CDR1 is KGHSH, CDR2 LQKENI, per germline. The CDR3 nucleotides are TGTGCCAGCTCACCACCGACCCACCACGGGGAGCAGTTCTTC. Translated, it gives CASSPPTHHGEQFF.

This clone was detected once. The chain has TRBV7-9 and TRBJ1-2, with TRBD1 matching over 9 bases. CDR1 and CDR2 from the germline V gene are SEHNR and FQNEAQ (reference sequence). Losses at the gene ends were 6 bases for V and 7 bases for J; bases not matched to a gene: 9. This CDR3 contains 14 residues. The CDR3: CASRRRTGEVGYTF. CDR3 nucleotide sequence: TGTGCCAGCAGAAGACGGACAGGGGAAGTTGGCTACACCTTC.

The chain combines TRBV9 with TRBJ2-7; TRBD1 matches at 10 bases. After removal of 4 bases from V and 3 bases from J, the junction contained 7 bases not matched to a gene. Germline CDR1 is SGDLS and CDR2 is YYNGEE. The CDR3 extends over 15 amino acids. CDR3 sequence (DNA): TGTGCCAGCAGCCCTCGGGGACAGGGGCTCTACGAGCAGTACTTC. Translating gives CASSPRGQGLYEQYF. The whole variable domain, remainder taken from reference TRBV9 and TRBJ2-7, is DSGVTQTPKHLITATGQRVTLRCSPRSGDLSVYWYQQSLDQGLQFLIQYYNGEERAKGNILERFSAQQFPDLHSELNLSSLELGDSALYFCASSPRGQGLYEQYFGPGTRLTVT.

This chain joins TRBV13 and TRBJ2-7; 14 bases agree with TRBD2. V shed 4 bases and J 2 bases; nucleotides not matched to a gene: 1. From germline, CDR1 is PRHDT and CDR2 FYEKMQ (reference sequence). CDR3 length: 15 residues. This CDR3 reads CASSWGLAGAYEQYF. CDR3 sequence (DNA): TGTGCCAGCAGCTGGGGACTAGCGGGAGCCTACGAGCAGTACTTC.

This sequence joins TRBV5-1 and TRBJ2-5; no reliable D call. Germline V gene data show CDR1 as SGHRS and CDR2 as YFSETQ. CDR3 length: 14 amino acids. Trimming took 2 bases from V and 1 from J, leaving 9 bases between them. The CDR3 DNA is TGCGCCAGCAGCTTCGCGCCTGTCCAAGAGACCCAGTACTTC. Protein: CASSFAPVQETQYF.

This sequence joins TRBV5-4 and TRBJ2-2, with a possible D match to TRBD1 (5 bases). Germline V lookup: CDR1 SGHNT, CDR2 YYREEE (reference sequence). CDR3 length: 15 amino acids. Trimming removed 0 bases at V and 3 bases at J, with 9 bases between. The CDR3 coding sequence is TGTGCCAGCAGCTTGGGTTCAGGGTACACCGGGGAGCTGTTTTTT. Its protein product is CASSLGSGYTGELFF.

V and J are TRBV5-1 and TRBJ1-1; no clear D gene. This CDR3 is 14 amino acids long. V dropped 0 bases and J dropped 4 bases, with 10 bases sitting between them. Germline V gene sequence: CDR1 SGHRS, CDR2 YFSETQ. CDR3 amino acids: CASSLVAGSTEAFF. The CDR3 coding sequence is TGCGCCAGCAGCTTGGTAGCTGGTAGCACTGAAGCTTTCTTT.

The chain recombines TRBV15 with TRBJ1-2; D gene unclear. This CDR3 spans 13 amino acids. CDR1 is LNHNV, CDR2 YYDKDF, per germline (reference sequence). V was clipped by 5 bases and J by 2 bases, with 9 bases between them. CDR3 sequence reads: CATSADTNYGYTF. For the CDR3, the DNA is TGTGCCACCAGCGCCGACACGAACTATGGCTACACCTTC. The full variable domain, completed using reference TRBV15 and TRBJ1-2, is DAMVIQNPRYQVTQFGKPVTLSCSQTLNHNVMYWYQQKSSQAPKLLFHYYDKDFNNEADTPDNFQSRRPNTSFCFLDIRSPGLGDTAMYLCATSADTNYGYTFGSGTRLTVV.

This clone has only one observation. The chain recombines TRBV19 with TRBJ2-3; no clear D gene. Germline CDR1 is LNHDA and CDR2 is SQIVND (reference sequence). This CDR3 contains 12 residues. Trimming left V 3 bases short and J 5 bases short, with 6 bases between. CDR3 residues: CASSMRRDTQYF. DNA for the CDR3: TGTGCCAGTAGTATGAGGAGAGATACGCAGTATTTT. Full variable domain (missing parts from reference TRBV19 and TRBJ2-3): DGGITQSPKYLFRKEGQNVTLSCEQNLNHDAMYWYRQDPGQGLRLIYYSQIVNDFQKGDIAEGYSVSREKKESFPLTVTSAQKNPTAFYLCASSMRRDTQYFGPGTRLTVL.

The CDR3 reads CASSPPAGFGELFF. The CDR3 DNA follows: TGTGCCAGCTCACCACCGGCCGGGTTCGGGGAGCTGTTTTTT. J is TRBJ2-2 and V is TRBV18; D is ambiguous. Trimming took 0 bases from V and 7 from J, leaving 9 bases between them. This CDR3 has 14 residues. The germline V gene has CDR1 KGHSH and CDR2 LQKENI.